The entry below describes one TCR beta chain. The antigen is undetermined. Produced via immunoSEQ multiplex PCR; TCRdb's table is partial and in-frame only. Seen here are about 100,000 clones, roughly nine tenths observed once, and the top ten hold roughly 3.3%. The data originate from a study of T cell responses to AZD1222 COVID-19 vaccine. From germline, CDR1 is SEHNR and CDR2 FQNEAQ (reference sequence). The V and J ends lost 1 base and 4 bases, in that order; junction bases with no gene match: 6. The CDR3 totals 16 residues. Study-level points and caveats: Reports say nearly half of spike-specific TCRs go after unmutated variant regions.

The source material was peripheral blood, sampled 28 days after the second dose of the MenACWY control vaccine. The receptor was derived from an adult who received the MenACWY meningococcal vaccine as a control. The rearrangement links TRBV7-9 to TRBJ2-1; 8 bases match TRBD2. In nucleotides, the CDR3 is TGTGCCAGCAGCTTAGGCGCGGGGGGCGGATACAATGAGCAGTTCTTC. Its translation is CASSLGAGGGYNEQFF. The full variable domain, completed using reference TRBV7-9 and TRBJ2-1, is DTGVSQNPRHKITKRGQNVTFRCDPISEHNRLYWYRQTLGQGPEFLTYFQNEAQLEKSRLLSDRFSAERPKGSFSTLEIQRTEQGDSAMYLCASSLGAGGGYNEQFFGPGTRLTVL.